This TCR beta chain was sequenced in a study of OX40 agonist ivuxolimab in advanced cancers. Profiling relied on immunoSEQ multiplex PCR, and the TCRdb table lists in-frame clones only, not all of them. The repertoire holds fewer than 90,000 clones, less than 95% seen once, with under 2% in the top ten. The study, taken as a whole, reports: CD8+ T cells showed, on average, more clonal expansion than CD4+ cells.

Germline CDR1 is SGDLS and CDR2 is YYNGEE. The CDR3 spans 13 residues. Trimming took 0 bases from V and 2 from J, leaving 6 bases between them. Autoimmune disease history or systemic immunosuppression excluded patients. Concerning this clone itself: What it recognizes is unknown. This CDR3 is also generated by other DNA sequences in the sample.

The receptor was derived from an adult with an advanced solid tumor such as melanoma, head and neck, liver or kidney cancer. The chain has TRBV9 and TRBJ2-7; D is ambiguous. The sequenced sample was CD4+ or CD8+ T cells sorted from blood, obtained in a trial of the OX40 agonist ivuxolimab. CDR3 DNA sequence: TGTGCCAGCAGCGTAGGTCAAACCTACGAGCAGTACTTC. This gives the protein CASSVGQTYEQYF. Full variable domain (rest looked up from reference TRBV9 and TRBJ2-7): DSGVTQTPKHLITATGQRVTLRCSPRSGDLSVYWYQQSLDQGLQFLIQYYNGEERAKGNILERFSAQQFPDLHSELNLSSLELGDSALYFCASSVGQTYEQYFGPGTRLTVT.